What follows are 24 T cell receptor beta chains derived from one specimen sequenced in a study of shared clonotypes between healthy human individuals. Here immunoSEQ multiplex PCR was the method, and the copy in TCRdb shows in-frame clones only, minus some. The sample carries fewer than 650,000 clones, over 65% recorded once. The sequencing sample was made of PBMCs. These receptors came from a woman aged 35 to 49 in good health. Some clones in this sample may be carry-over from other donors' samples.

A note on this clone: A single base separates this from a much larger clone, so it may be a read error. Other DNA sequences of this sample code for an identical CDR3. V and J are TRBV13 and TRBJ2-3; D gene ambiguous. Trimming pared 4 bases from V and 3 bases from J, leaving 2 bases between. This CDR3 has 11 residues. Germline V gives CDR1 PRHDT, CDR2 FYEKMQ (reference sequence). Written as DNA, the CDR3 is TGTGCCAGCAGCTATACAGATACGCAGTATTTT. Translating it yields CASSYTDTQYF. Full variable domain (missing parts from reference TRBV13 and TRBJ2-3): AAGVIQSPRHLIKEKRETATLKCYPIPRHDTVYWYQQGPGQDPQFLISFYEKMQSDKGSIPDRFSAQQFSDYHSELNMSSLELGDSALYFCASSYTDTQYFGPGTRLTVL.

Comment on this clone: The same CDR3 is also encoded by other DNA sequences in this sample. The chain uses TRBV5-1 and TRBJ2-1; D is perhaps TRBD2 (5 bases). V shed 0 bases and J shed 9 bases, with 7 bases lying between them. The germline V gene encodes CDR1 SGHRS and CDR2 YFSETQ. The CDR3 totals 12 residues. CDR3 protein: CASSLVSGEQFF. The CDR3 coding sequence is TGCGCCAGCAGCTTGGTAAGCGGTGAGCAGTTCTTC.

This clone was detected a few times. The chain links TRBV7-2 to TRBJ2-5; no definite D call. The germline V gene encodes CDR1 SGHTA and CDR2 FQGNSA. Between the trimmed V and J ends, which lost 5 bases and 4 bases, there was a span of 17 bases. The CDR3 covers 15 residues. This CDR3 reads CASSQGGSAVETQYF. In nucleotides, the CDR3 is TGTGCCAGCAGCCAAGGTGGAAGTGCAGTAGAGACCCAGTACTTC.

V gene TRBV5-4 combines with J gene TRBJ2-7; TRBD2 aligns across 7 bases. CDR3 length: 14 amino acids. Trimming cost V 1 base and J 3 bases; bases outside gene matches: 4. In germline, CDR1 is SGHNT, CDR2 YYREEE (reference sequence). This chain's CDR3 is CASSLRGVHYEQYF. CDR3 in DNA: TGTGCCAGCAGCTTGCGGGGGGTCCACTACGAGCAGTACTTC.

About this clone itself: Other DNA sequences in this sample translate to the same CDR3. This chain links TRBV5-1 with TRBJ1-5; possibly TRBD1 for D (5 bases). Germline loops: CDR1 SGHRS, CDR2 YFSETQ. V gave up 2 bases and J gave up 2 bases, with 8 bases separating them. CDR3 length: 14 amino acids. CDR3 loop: CASSFSGGNQPQHF. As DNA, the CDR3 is TGCGCCAGCAGCTTCTCGGGGGGCAATCAGCCCCAGCATTTT.

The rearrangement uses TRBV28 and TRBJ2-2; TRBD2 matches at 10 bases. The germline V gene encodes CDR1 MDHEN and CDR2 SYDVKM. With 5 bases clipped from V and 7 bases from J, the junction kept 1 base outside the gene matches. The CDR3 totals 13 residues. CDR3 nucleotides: TGTGCCAGCAGTAGCGGGGGGGTCGGGGAGCTGTTTTTT. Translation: CASSSGGVGELFF.

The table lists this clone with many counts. In DNA, the CDR3 is TGTGCCAGCCGCCTCGACTATGGCTACACCTTC. It specifies CASRLDYGYTF. The chain links TRBV6-1 to TRBJ1-2; D unresolved. Between the trimmed V and J ends, which lost 8 bases and 3 bases, there was a span of 7 bases. The CDR3 length is 11 residues. Germline V lookup: CDR1 MNHNS, CDR2 SASEGT.

The CDR3 coding sequence is TGCGCCAGCAGCCAGGGGACCGTCACCTACGAGCAGTACTTC. Translation gives CASSQGTVTYEQYF. The chain uses TRBV5-1 and TRBJ2-5, with D perhaps TRBD1 (6 bases). The J call may be mistaken, given a closer DNA end match to TRBJ2-7. Germline values: CDR1 SGHRS, CDR2 YFSETQ. This CDR3 region has 14 residues.

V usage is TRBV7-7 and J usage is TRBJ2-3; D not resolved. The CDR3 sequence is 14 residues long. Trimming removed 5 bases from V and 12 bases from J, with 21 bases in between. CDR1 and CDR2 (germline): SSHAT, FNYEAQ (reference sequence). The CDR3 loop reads CASSPTHQTAPQYF. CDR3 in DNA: TGTGCCAGCAGCCCAACTCATCAGACGGCTCCTCAGTATTTT.

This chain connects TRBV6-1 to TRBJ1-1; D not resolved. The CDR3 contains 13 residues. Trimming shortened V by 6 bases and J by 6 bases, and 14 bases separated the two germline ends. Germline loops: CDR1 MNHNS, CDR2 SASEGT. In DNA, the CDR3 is TGTGCCAGCAGGCCTACTCTTTCCGCTGAAGCTTTCTTT. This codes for CASRPTLSAEAFF.

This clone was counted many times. This CDR3 is CASSGTGGKDSPLHF. In DNA form, the CDR3 reads TGTGCCAGCAGCGGAACAGGGGGCAAGGATTCACCCCTCCACTTT. J is TRBJ1-6 and V is TRBV9; 9 bases line up with TRBD1. CDR1 and CDR2 (germline): SGDLS, YYNGEE. V trimming: 3 bases; J trimming: 8 bases; junction bases outside the gene matches: 6. The CDR3 runs to 15 residues. Full variable domain (outside the CDR3, taken from reference TRBV9 and TRBJ1-6): DSGVTQTPKHLITATGQRVTLRCSPRSGDLSVYWYQQSLDQGLQFLIQYYNGEERAKGNILERFSAQQFPDLHSELNLSSLELGDSALYFCASSGTGGKDSPLHFGNGTRLTVT.

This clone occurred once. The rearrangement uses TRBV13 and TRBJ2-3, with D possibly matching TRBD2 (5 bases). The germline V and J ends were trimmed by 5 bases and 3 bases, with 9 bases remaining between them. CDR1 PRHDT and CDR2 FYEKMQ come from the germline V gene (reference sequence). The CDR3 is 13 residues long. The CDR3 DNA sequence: TGTGCCAGCAGCAGGGAGCGTACAGATACGCAGTATTTT. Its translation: CASSRERTDTQYF.

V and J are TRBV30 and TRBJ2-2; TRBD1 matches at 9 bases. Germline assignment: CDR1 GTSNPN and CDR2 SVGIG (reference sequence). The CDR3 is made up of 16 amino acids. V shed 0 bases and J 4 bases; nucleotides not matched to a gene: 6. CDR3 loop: CAWSVWDRESTGELFF. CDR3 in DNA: TGTGCCTGGAGTGTCTGGGACAGGGAAAGCACCGGGGAGCTGTTTTTT.

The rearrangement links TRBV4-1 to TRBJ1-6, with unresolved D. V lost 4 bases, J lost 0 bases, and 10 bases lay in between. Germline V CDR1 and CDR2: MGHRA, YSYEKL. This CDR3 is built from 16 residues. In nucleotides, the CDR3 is TGCGCCAGCAGCCTGGACGGGAGCTCCTATAATTCACCCCTCCACTTT. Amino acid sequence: CASSLDGSSYNSPLHF.

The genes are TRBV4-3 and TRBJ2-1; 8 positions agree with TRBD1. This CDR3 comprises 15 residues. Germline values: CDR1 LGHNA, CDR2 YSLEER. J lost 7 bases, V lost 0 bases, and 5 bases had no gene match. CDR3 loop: CASSQDITGGNEQFF. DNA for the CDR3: TGCGCCAGCAGCCAAGATATTACAGGGGGTAATGAGCAGTTCTTC.

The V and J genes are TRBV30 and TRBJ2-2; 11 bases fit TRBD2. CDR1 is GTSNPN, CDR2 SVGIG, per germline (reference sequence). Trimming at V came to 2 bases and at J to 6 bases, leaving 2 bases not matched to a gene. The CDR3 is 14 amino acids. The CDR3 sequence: CAWSTSGSSGELFF. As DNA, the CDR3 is TGTGCCTGGAGTACTAGCGGGAGCTCCGGGGAGCTGTTTTTT.

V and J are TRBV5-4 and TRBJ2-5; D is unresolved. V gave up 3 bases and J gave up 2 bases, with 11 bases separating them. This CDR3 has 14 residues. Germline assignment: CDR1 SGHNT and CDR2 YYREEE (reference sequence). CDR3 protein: CASSSRAGQETQYF. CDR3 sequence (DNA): TGTGCCAGCAGCTCCCGGGCCGGGCAAGAGACCCAGTACTTC.

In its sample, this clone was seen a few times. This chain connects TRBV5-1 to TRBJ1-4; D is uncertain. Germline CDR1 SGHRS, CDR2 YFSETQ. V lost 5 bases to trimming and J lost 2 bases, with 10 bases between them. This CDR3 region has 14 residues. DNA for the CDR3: TGCGCCAGCAGTTCAGACTTGACTAATGAAAAACTGTTTTTT. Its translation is CASSSDLTNEKLFF.

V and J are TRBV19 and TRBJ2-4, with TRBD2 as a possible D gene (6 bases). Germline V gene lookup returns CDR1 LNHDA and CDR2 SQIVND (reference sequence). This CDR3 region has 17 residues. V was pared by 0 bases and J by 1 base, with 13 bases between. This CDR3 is CASSIEGRRGAKNIQYF. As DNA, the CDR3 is TGTGCCAGTAGTATAGAGGGGCGACGGGGGGCCAAAAACATTCAGTACTTC.

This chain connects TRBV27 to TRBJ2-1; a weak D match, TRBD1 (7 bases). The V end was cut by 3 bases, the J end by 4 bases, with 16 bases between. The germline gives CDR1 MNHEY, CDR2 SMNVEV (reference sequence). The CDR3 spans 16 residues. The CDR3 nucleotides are TGTGCCAGCAGTTTCTCCGACAGGGAGGATTACAATGAGCAGTTCTTC. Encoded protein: CASSFSDREDYNEQFF.

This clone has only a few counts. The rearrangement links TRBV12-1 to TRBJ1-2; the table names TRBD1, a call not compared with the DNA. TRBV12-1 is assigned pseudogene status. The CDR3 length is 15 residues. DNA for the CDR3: TGTGCCAGCAGCGCCCTGACAGGGGTGGGGAGGGGCTACACCTTC. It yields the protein CASSALTGVGRGYTF.

The CDR3 here is CASSYGSGLWGYTF. The CDR3 bases are TGTGCCAGCAGTTACGGATCAGGACTCTGGGGCTACACCTTC. The V and J genes are TRBV6-5 and TRBJ1-2; D uncertain. The germline gives CDR1 MNHEY, CDR2 SVGAGI. The CDR3 length is 14 residues. With 2 bases removed from V and 8 bases from J, the gap between germline ends came to 15 bases.

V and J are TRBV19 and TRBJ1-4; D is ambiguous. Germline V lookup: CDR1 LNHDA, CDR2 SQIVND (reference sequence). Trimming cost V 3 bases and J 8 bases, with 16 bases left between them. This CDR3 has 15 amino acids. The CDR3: CASSIMFSMREKLFF. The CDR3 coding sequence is TGTGCCAGTAGTATCATGTTTTCAATGCGAGAAAAACTGTTTTTT.

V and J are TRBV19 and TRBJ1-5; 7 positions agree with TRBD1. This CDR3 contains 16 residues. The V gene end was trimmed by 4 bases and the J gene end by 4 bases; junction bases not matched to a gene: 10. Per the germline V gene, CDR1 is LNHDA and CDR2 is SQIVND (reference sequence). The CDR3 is CASSTGTVGRNQPQHF. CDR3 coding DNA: TGTGCCAGTAGTACCGGGACAGTGGGGCGGAATCAGCCCCAGCATTTT.